This paragraph covers one TCR beta chain sequence. Its antigen target is currently unknown. No qualities accompany the bases; no much larger clone lies one base away. From the germline V gene, CDR1 is KGHDR and CDR2 is SFDVKD. The CDR3 runs 14 residues from the cysteine to the phenylalanine. CDR3 DNA only is kept here, 42 bases in frame from base 1. Between the V and J ends, shortened by 9 bases and 3 bases respectively, the junction contains 16 bases. At one collaborating source in Seattle, patients were enrolled during active infection and were followed longitudinally through the course of disease. Whole blood was collected in K2EDTA tubes by collaborating institutions according to the institutions' own protocols. For TCRbeta analysis, collaborator samples were shipped as frozen whole blood, as isolated PBMCs, or as DNA extracted from either sample type. TCRbeta CDR3 regions were amplified from genomic DNA by means of the immunoSEQ Assay, a bias-controlled multiplex PCR. In the authors' own workflow: The number of nucleated cells in each sample was estimated from the amplification of reference gene primers within the assay. Sequence reads were collapsed and filtered to measure the absolute abundance of every unique TCRbeta CDR3 rearrangement. For each sample, productive Simpson clonality was calculated as the square root of Simpson's diversity index over productive rearrangements. TCRdb stores this immuneACCESS table with in-frame sequences only. Part of the clones is absent; in the studies checked, under half of the shortfall reflects unresolved V genes, and no reason is known for the rest. Clone size and V and J calls were adopted from that table, with D and trimming inferred from the DNA. The sample has 200,000 to 300,000 clones on record, around 84% of them singletons. Approximately 5.1% of the sample goes to the ten largest clones.

The sample comes from a study of blood T cell repertoires in COVID-19 (dated by TCRdb to the early 2020s). Looking at the study overall: The collaborator samples originated in the United States, Italy and Spain and spanned the acute and convalescent phases of COVID-19. The prospective study material was composed of cDNA or gDNA derived from T cells, B-cell-depleted T cells, or PBMCs. Deeply sampled blood TCRbeta repertoires from subjects exposed to, actively infected with, or recovered from COVID-19 were included in the dataset. A freely available public database, intended as a resource for researchers studying the immune response to SARS-CoV-2, is where the repertoires were released. The samples were drawn from the first 160 participants of the ongoing ImmuneRACE study and from 950 to 1,500 subjects provided by 6 global collaborators. Sample metadata almost always included a de-identified subject ID, COVID-19 status, age in years and sex. Where available, HLA class I and class II types were obtained from metadata supplied by the sample provider rather than from assay-based typing. Results the study describes overall, beyond this receptor: The quantity of clinical and demographic metadata differed by source and by participant and was supplied without curation.

The chain was built from TRBV24-1 and TRBJ2-5, and possibly TRBD1, on 6 matching bases. This sequence originates from a woman aged 55 to 70 with COVID-19, enrolled during active disease. Sequenced material: peripheral blood. The base sequence is TGTGCCACCTCCGACCAGGACAGAAAAGAGACCCAGTACTTC. This is translated as CATSDQDRKETQYF.